This TCR beta chain was sequenced during a study of chemoradiotherapy in HPV16-positive cancers. Background on the study: A couple of HPV16-positive patients' cells yielded candidate HPV-specific clones and common motifs.

Findings of the study overall: Candidate HPV-specific clones and E7-related TCR motifs grew in tumor during treatment. Better recurrence-free survival went with HPV-responsive T-cell expansion in HPV16-positive patients.

The CDR3 extends over 15 amino acids. CDR1 is SGHAT and CDR2 is FQNNGV in the germline V gene. V shed 0 bases and J shed 2 bases, with 11 bases lying between them. Clones were sequenced by immunoSEQ multiplex PCR, and TCRdb holds only the in-frame ones, with some missing. In the table there are approximately 14,000 clones, around 90% of which are singletons. Concerning this clone: The antigen remains unidentified.

Repeated repertoire sampling spanned the course of chemoradiotherapy. The source is a human donor with HPV-associated anogenital cancer. Specimen: blood, collected from a patient who underwent chemoradiotherapy. The chain carries TRBV11-2 and TRBJ2-7; D unresolved. This chain's CDR3 is CASSLDRAHPYEQYF. The CDR3 nucleotides read TGTGCCAGCAGCTTAGACAGAGCTCATCCCTACGAGCAGTACTTC. Filled out from reference TRBV11-2 and TRBJ2-7, the complete variable domain reads EAGVAQSPRYKIIEKRQSVAFWCNPISGHATLYWYQQILGQGPKLLIQFQNNGVVDDSQLPKDRFSAERLKGVDSTLKIQPAKLEDSAVYLCASSLDRAHPYEQYFGPGTRLTVT.